This is a list of T cell receptor beta chains from one sample in a study of blood T cell repertoires in COVID-19. The repertoire was sequenced with immunoSEQ multiplex PCR; TCRdb's copy has only in-frame clones and lacks some. This sample has 200,000 to 300,000 clones; around 80% occur once, and the top ten carry roughly 5.5%. Sequencing input: peripheral blood. The receptors shown here come from a human donor in a cohort sampled during active COVID-19. The CDR3 runs from the conserved cysteine through the conserved F or W. The D gene is left open where the match is weak. For some rows the clone size is stated as once, few or many, or as a class when expanded; others skip it.

size	V	D	J	CDR3	DNA
-	TRBV19	TRBD1	TRBJ1-6	CASSPIGGTGGSGSPLHF	TGTGCCAGTAGTCCCATAGGGGGAACAGGGGGCTCTGGATCACCCCTCCACTTT
-	TRBV4-1	TRBD1	TRBJ1-6	CASSQDRGTPLHF	TGCGCCAGCAGCCAGGACAGGGGTACACCCCTCCACTTT
-	TRBV29-1	-	TRBJ2-3	CSVEDLQKWTDTQYF	TGCAGCGTTGAAGATCTGCAGAAATGGACAGATACGCAGTATTTT
-	TRBV2	TRBD1	TRBJ2-7	CASSETGPSYEQYF	TGTGCCAGCAGTGAGACAGGGCCCTCCTACGAGCAGTACTTC
once	TRBV28	-	TRBJ2-5	CASKDIQGSQETQYF	TGTGCCAGCAAAGATATCCAGGGGAGCCAAGAGACCCAGTACTTC
-	TRBV9	-	TRBJ1-4	CASSPRGNEKLFF	TGTGCCAGCAGCCCCCGCGGCAATGAAAAACTGTTTTTT
-	TRBV7-6	-	TRBJ2-7	CASSLTGPYEQYF	TGTGCCAGCAGCCTGACAGGTCCCTACGAGCAGTACTTC
-	TRBV5-1	TRBD1	TRBJ1-2	CASSLGDRAVYGYTF	TGCGCCAGCAGCTTGGGCGACAGGGCCGTATATGGCTACACCTTC
-	TRBV6-4	-	TRBJ1-2	CASSDSGHAYGYTF	TGTGCCAGCAGTGACTCGGGACATGCCTATGGCTACACCTTC
-	TRBV6-5	TRBD2	TRBJ2-5	CASSYSTGTSPETQYF	TGTGCCAGCAGTTACTCGACTGGGACTAGCCCAGAGACCCAGTACTTC
once	TRBV13	TRBD1	TRBJ1-5	CASSIPVGTGNSNQPQHF	TGTGCCAGCAGCATCCCTGTGGGGACAGGGAATAGCAATCAGCCCCAGCATTTT